The T cell receptor beta chain under discussion was sequenced for a study of blood T cell repertoires in COVID-19. Overall study: The study drew acute and convalescent COVID-19 samples from the United States, Italy and Spain.

V dropped 6 bases and J dropped 4 bases, with 24 bases sitting between them. Germline V gene lookup returns CDR1 MDHEN and CDR2 SYDVKM. This CDR3 contains 17 residues. In the original analysis: Nucleated cell number was recorded as an estimate derived from reference gene primer amplification. The assay was immunoSEQ multiplex PCR, and TCRdb's table has in-frame clones only and misses some. That table furnishes V, J and clone size, whereas the DNA furnished D and trimming. Of around 120,000 clones listed, over 80% are singletons. Sequenced input: peripheral blood. The chain joins TRBV28 to TRBJ1-2; weak D call: TRBD1 (5 bases). This clonotype was sampled from an older woman with acute or convalescent COVID-19. CDR3 sequence reads: CASRDAGPRQGGYGYTF. CDR3 DNA sequence: TGTGCCAGCAGAGACGCAGGTCCCCGGCAGGGTGGCTATGGCTACACCTTC.